This record looks at one T cell receptor beta chain sequence and its context. Antigen specificity is unknown. This entry belongs to a study of OX40 agonist ivuxolimab in advanced cancers. Profiled with immunoSEQ multiplex PCR; TCRdb holds only in-frame clones, not every one. The table shows tens of thousands of clones, with about nine tenths occurring only once. Germline CDR1 and CDR2: GTSNPN and SVGIG (reference sequence). Trimming removed 4 bases from V and 7 bases from J, with 17 bases in between. This CDR3 is 14 amino acids long. Broader study findings: At 0.1 to 3.0 mg/kg, clonal expansion of CD4+ and CD8+ blood T cells had occurred by week 6.

The source was CD4+ or CD8+ T cells sorted from blood, collected in a trial of the OX40 agonist ivuxolimab. This chain joins TRBV30 and TRBJ2-1, with D unresolved. This clonotype was obtained from an adult with an advanced solid tumor such as melanoma, head and neck, liver or kidney cancer. CDR3 residues: CAWTPSPADNEQFF. CDR3 DNA sequence: TGTGCCTGGACCCCGAGCCCAGCAGATAATGAGCAGTTCTTC. Full variable domain (remainder filled in from reference TRBV30 and TRBJ2-1): SQTIHQWPATLVQPVGSPLSLECTVEGTSNPNLYWYRQAAGRGLQLLFYSVGIGQISSEVPQNLSASRPQDRQFILSSKKLLLSDSGFYLCAWTPSPADNEQFFGPGTRLTVL.